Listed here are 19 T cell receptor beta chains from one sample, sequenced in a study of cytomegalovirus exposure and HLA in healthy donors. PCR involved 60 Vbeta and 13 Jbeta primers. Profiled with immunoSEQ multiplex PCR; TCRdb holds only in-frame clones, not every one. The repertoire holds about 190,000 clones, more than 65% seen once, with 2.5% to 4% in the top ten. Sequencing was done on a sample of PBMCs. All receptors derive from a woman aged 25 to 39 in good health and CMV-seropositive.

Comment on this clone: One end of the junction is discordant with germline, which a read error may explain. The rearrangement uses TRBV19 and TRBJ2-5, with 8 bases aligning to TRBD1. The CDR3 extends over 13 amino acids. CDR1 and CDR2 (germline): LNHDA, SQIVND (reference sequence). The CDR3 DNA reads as TGTGCCAGTAGTGCCCGGGACAGGTTCCAGTTGGACTTC. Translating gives CASSARDRFQLDF.

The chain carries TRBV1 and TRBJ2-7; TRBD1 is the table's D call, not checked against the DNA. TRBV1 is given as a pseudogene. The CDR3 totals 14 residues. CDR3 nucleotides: TGCACCAGCGGACCGGGACAGGGGGTCCACGAGCAGTACTTC. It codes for CTSGPGQGVHEQYF.

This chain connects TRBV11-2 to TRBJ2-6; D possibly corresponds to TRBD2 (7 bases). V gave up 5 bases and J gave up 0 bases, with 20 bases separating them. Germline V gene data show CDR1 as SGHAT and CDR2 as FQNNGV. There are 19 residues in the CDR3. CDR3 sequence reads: CASSAGRGLTPSGANVLTF. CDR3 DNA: TGTGCCAGCAGCGCAGGGAGGGGGTTAACCCCCTCTGGGGCCAACGTCCTGACTTTC.

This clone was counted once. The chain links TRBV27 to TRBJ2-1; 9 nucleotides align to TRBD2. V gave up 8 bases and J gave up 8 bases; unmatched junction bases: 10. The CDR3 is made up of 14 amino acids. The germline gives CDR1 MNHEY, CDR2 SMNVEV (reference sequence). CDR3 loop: CASVSGSSGDEQFF. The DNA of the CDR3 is TGTGCCAGCGTCAGTGGGTCTAGCGGGGATGAGCAGTTCTTC.

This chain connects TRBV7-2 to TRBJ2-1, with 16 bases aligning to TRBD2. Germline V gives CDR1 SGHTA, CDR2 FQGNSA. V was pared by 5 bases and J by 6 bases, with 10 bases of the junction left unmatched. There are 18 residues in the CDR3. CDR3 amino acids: CASSKPGLAGGPSNEQFF. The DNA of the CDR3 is TGTGCCAGCAGCAAGCCGGGACTAGCGGGAGGGCCATCCAATGAGCAGTTCTTC.

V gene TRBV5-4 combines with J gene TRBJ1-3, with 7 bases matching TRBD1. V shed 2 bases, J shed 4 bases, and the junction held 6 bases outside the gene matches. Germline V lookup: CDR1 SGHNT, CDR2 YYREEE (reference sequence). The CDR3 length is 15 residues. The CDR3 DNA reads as TGTGCCAGCAGCTTATTCACAGGGGCCGGAAACACCATATATTTT. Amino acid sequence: CASSLFTGAGNTIYF.

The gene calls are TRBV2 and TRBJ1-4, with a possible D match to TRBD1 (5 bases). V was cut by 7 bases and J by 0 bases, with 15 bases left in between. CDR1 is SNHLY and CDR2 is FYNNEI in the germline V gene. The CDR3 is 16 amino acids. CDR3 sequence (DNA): TGTGCCAGCACCCCAACTGGGGGGGCAACTAATGAAAAACTGTTTTTT. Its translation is CASTPTGGATNEKLFF.

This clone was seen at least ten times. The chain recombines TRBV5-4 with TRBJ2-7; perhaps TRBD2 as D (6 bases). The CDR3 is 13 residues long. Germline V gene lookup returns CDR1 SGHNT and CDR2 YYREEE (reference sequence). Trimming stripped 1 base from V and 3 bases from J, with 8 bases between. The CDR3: CASSLQGGYEQYF. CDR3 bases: TGTGCCAGCAGCTTGCAGGGAGGCTACGAGCAGTACTTC.

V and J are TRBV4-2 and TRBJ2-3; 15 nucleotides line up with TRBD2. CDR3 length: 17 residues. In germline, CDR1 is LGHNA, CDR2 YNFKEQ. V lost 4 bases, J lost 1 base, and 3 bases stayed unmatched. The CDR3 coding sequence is TGTGCCAGCAGCCGGACTAGCGGGAGGGCGGGCACAGATACGCAGTATTTT. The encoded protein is CASSRTSGRAGTDTQYF.

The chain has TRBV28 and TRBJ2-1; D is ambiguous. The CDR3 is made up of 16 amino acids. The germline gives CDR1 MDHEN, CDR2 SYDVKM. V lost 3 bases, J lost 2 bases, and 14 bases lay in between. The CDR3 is CASSFGAGPTYNEQFF. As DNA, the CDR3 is TGTGCCAGCAGTTTCGGTGCTGGGCCGACCTACAATGAGCAGTTCTTC.

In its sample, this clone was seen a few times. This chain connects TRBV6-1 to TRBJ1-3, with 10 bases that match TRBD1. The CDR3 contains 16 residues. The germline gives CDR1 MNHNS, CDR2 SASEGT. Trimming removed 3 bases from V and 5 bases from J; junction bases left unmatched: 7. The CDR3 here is CASSEGTGAGRNTIYF. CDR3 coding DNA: TGTGCCAGCAGTGAGGGGACAGGGGCCGGGAGAAACACCATATATTTT.

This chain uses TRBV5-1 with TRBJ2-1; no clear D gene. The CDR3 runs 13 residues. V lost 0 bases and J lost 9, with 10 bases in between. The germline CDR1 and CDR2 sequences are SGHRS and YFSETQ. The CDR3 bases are TGCGCCAGCAGCTTGGAGCTCCTAGGTGAGCAGTTCTTC. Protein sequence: CASSLELLGEQFF. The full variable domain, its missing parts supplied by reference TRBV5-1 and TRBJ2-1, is KAGVTQTPRYLIKTRGQQVTLSCSPISGHRSVSWYQQTPGQGLQFLFEYFSETQRNKGNFPGRFSGRQFSNSRSEMNVSTLELGDSALYLCASSLELLGEQFFGPGTRLTVL.

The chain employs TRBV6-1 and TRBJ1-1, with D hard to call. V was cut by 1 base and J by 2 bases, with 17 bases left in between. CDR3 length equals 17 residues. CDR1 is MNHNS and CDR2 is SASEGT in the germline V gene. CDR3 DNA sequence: TGTGCCAGCAGTGAAGGGCCCTGGTGGGCACCCAACACTGAAGCTTTCTTT. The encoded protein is CASSEGPWWAPNTEAFF.

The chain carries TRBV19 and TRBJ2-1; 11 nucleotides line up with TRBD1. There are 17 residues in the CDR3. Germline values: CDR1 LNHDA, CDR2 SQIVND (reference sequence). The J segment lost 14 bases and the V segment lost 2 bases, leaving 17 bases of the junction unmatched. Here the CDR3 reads CASSIRQIGTGGHGEFF. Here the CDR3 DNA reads TGTGCCAGTAGTATAAGACAAATCGGGACAGGGGGTCACGGTGAGTTCTTC.

The CDR3 region has the DNA TGTGCCAGCAGCGTAGCTAGCGGGAGGGCCAATGAGCAGTTCTTC. Translated, it gives CASSVASGRANEQFF. V is TRBV9 and J is TRBJ2-1, with TRBD2 matching over 12 bases. V trimming: 0 bases; J trimming: 6 bases; junction bases outside the gene matches: 1. Germline values: CDR1 SGDLS, CDR2 YYNGEE. The CDR3 covers 15 residues.

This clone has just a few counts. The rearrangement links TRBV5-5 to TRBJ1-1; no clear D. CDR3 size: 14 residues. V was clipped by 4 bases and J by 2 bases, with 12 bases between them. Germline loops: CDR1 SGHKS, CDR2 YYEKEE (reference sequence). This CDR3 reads CASSQARGNTEAFF. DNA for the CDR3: TGTGCCAGCAGCCAGGCCCGTGGTAACACTGAAGCTTTCTTT.

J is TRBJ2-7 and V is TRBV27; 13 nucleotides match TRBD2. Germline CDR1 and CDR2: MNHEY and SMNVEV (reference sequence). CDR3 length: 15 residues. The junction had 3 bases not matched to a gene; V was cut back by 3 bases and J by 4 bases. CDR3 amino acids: CASSLGLAGLYEQYF. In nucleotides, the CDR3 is TGTGCCAGCAGTTTGGGACTAGCGGGACTTTACGAGCAGTACTTC.

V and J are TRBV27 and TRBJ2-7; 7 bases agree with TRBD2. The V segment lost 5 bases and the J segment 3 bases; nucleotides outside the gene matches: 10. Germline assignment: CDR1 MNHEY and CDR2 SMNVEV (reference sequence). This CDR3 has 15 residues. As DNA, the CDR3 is TGTGCCAGCAGTCCGCCGGGGGGAGGTTTCTACGAGCAGTACTTC. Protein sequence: CASSPPGGGFYEQYF.

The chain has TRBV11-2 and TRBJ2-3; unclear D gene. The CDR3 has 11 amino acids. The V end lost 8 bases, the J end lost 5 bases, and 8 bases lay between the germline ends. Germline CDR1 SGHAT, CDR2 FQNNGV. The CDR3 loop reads CASATRDTQYF. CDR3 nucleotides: TGTGCCAGCGCAACCAGAGATACGCAGTATTTT.